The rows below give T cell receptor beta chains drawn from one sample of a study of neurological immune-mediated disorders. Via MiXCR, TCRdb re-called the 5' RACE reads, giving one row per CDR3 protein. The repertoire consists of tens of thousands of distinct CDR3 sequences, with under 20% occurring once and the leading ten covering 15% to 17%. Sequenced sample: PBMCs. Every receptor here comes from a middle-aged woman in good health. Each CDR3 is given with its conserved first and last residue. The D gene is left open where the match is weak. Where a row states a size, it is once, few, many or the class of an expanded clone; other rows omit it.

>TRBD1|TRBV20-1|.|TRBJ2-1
TGCAGTGCTCTTACGGGACAGGGCTTCGAAAATGAGCAGTTCTTC
CSALTGQGFENEQFF
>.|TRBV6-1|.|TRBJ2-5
TGTGCCAGCAGCCGGGCCCCGAAGGGAGAGACCCAGTACTTC
CASSRAPKGETQYF
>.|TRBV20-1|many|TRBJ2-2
TGCAGTGCGAAAGCGACTGCGATGGACACCGGGGAGCTGTTTTTT
CSAKATAMDTGELFF
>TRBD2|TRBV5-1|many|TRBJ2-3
TGCGCCAGTCGACTAGCGGGGTTGGATACGCAGTATTTT
CASRLAGLDTQYF
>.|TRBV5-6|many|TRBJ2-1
TGTGCCAGCAGCTTGGGGTTCTCGGGGATTCCGTTCTTC
CASSLGFSGIPFF
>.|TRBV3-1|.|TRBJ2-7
TGTGCCAGCATCTGGACCGACCCCTACGAGCAGTACTTC
CASIWTDPYEQYF
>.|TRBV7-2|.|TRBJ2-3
TGTGCCAGCAGCTTAGGGGCGGGGACCACAGATACGCAGTATTTT
CASSLGAGTTDTQYF
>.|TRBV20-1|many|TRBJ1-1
TGCAGTGCTCCAGAGGCCAGCTCCATAAACACTGAAGCTTTCTTT
CSAPEASSINTEAFF
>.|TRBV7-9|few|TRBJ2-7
TGTGCCAGCAGCTTAGCGCCGGGTACCTACGAGCAGTACTTC
CASSLAPGTYEQYF
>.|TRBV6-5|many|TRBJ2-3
TGTGCCAGCAGGGGGAGCGGAAACACAGATACGCAGTATTTT
CASRGSGNTDTQYF
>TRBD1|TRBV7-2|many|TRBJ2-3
TGTGCCAGCAGTAAGACAGGGGGCAAGGGAGATACGCAGTATTTT
CASSKTGGKGDTQYF
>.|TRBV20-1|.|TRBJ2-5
TGCAGTGCTAGGGGCGGGTTCCAAGAGACCCAGTACTTC
CSARGGFQETQYF
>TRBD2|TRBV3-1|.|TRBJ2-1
TGTGCCTGCGCCCGGGGGGTGTCCTACGAGCAGTTCTTC
CACARGVSYEQFF
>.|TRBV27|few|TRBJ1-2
TGTGCCAGCAGTCCCCGACTCCGAGGAGACTATGGCTACACCTTC
CASSPRLRGDYGYTF
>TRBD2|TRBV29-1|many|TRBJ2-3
TGCAGCGTTCTGCGGTGGGGACTAGACACAGATACGCAGTATTTT
CSVLRWGLDTDTQYF
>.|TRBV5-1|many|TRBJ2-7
TGCGCCAGCAGCTTGCTGCCAAATTACGAGCAGTACTTC
CASSLLPNYEQYF
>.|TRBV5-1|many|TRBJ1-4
TGCGCCAGCAGCTTGGATGGGGCCCCTAATGAAAAACTGTTTTTT
CASSLDGAPNEKLFF
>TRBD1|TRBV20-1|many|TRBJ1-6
TGCAGTGCTAGAGTAGGACAGGGTATACGTTCACCCCTCCACTTT
CSARVGQGIRSPLHF
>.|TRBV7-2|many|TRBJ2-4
TGTGCCAGCAGCGATGATCGGGGAAAGATCGCCAAAAACATTCAGTACTTC
CASSDDRGKIAKNIQYF
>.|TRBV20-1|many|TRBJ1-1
TGCAGTGCCCTCCCTGGTGGCGGGACAGAAGCTTTCTTT
CSALPGGGTEAFF
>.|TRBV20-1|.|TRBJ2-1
TGCAGTGCTAGAGATGGAGCAGGGTCTAACAATGAGCAGTTCTTC
CSARDGAGSNNEQFF
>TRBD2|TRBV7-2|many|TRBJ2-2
TGTGCCAGCAGCCCCAGGACTAGCGGGGGGGCGACCGGGGAGCTGTTTTTT
CASSPRTSGGATGELFF
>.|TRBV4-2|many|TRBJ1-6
TGTGCCAGCAGCCAACTGTGGAATTCACCCCTCCACTTT
CASSQLWNSPLHF
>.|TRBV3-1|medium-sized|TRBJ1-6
TGTGCCAGCAGCCAAGTTCGGACGGATTCACCCCTCCACTTT
CASSQVRTDSPLHF
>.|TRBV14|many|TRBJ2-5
TGTGCCAGCAGCCGAGGACAGTACCAAGAGACCCAGTACTTC
CASSRGQYQETQYF
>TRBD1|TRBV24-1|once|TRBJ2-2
TGTGCCACCAGTGACCCGACAGGGAGTACATTAGGGGAGCTGTTTTTT
CATSDPTGSTLGELFF
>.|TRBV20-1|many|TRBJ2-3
TGCAGTGCTAGAGAAACCTTGACAGATACGCAGTATTTT
CSARETLTDTQYF
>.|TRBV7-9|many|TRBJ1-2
TGTGCCAGCAGCTTAGAGGGAGAGAGAGGGGATTATGGCTACACCTTC
CASSLEGERGDYGYTF
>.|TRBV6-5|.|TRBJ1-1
TGTGCCAGCAGTTACTCTAAATTTACAGGCCGGAACACTGAAGCTTTCTTT
CASSYSKFTGRNTEAFF
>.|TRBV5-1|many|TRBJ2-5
TGCGCCAGCGGGCCGGCATCCCAAGAGACCCAGTACTTC
CASGPASQETQYF
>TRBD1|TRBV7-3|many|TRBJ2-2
TGTGCCAGCAGGGCCGGGACAGGGGAAACCGGGGAGCTGTTTTTT
CASRAGTGETGELFF
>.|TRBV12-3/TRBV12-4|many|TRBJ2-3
TGTGCCAGCAGTCCTGGAGGGGACACGCAGTATTTT
CASSPGGDTQYF
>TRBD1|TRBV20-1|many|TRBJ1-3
TGCAGTGCTAGAAACTCGGACAGGCCTGGAAACACCATATATTTT
CSARNSDRPGNTIYF